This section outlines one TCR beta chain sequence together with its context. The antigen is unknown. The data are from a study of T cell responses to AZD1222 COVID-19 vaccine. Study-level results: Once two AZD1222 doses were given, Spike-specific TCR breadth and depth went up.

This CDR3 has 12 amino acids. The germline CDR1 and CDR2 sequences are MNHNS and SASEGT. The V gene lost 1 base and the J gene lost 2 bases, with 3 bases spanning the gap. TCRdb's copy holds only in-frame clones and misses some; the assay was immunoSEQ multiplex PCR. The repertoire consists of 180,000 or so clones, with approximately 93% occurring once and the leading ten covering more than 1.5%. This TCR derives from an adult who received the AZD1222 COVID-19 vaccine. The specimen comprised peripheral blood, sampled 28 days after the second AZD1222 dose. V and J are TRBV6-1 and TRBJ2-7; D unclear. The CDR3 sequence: CASSEGPYEQYF. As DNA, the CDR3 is TGTGCCAGCAGTGAAGGGCCCTACGAGCAGTACTTC.